This T cell receptor beta chain comes out of a study of OX40 agonist ivuxolimab in advanced cancers. General study results and limits: Expanded clones were, on average, more numerous among CD8+ T cells than CD4+.

As regards this clone: Its antigen is unknown.

The repertoire was sequenced with immunoSEQ multiplex PCR; TCRdb's copy has only in-frame clones and lacks some. The sample lists some 140,000 clones; 90% to 95% were seen once. Trimming took off 1 base at V and 2 bases at J, with 12 bases between the two ends. This CDR3 comprises 16 residues. The germline gives CDR1 KGHSH, CDR2 LQKENI. Source: CD4+ or CD8+ T cells sorted from blood, taken in a trial of the OX40 agonist ivuxolimab. The sequence was obtained from an adult with an advanced solid tumor such as melanoma, head and neck, liver or kidney cancer. The V and J genes are TRBV18 and TRBJ1-5; a weak D match, TRBD1 (6 bases). The CDR3 DNA is TGTGCCAGCTCACCACGTTTACAGGGAGGCAATCAGCCCCAGCATTTT. Its protein is CASSPRLQGGNQPQHF.